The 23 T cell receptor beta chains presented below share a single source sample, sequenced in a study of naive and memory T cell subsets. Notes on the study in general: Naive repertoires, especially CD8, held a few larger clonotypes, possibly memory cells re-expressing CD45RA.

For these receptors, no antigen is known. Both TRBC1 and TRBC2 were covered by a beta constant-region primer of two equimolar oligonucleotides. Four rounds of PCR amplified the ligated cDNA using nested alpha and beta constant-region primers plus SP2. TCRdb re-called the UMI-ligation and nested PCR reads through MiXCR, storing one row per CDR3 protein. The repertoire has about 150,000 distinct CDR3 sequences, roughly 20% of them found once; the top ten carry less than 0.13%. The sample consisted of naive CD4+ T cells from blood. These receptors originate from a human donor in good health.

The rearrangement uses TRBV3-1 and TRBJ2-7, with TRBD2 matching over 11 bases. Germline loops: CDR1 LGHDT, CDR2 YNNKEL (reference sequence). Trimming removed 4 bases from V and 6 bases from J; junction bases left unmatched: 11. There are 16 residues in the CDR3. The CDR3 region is CASSLGTSGNPAEQYF. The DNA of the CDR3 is TGTGCCAGCAGCCTCGGGACTAGCGGCAACCCGGCCGAGCAGTACTTC.

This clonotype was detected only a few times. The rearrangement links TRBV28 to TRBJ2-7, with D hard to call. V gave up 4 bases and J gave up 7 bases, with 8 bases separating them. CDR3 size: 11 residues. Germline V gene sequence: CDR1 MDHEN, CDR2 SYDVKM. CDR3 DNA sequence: TGTGCCAGCAGTTCCTTTAAAGAGCAGTACTTC. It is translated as CASSSFKEQYF.

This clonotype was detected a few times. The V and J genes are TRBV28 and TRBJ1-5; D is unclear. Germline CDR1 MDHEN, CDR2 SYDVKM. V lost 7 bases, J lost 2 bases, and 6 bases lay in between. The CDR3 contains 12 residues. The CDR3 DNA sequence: TGTGCCAGCAAGGCAGGCAATCAGCCCCAGCATTTT. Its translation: CASKAGNQPQHF.

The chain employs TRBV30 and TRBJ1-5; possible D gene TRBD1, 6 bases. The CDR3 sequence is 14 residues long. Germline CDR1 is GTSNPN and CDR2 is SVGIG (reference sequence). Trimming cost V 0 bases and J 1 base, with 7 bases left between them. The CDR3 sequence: CAWSVGQSNQPQHF. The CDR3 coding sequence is TGTGCCTGGAGTGTCGGACAGAGCAATCAGCCCCAGCATTTT.

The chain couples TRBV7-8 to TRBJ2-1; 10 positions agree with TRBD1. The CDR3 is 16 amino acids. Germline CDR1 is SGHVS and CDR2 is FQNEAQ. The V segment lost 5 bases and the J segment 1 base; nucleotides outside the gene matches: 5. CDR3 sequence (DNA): TGTGCCAGCAGCCTACCGGACAGGGGGTCCTACAATGAGCAGTTCTTC. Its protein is CASSLPDRGSYNEQFF.

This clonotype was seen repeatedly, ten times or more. The CDR3 is CSATLTSPSTDTQYF. DNA of the CDR3: TGCAGTGCTACACTGACTAGCCCTAGCACAGATACGCAGTATTTT. This chain links TRBV20-1 with TRBJ2-3, with 7 bases fitting TRBD2. The CDR3 runs to 15 residues. V was pared by 4 bases and J by 0 bases, with 7 bases of the junction left unmatched. The germline CDR1 and CDR2 sequences are DFQATT and SNEGSKA (reference sequence).

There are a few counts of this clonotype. The CDR3 is CAISESTSLKLFF. Here the CDR3 DNA reads TGTGCCATCAGTGAGTCGACTTCCTTAAAACTGTTTTTT. The chain has TRBV10-3 and TRBJ1-4; the D is unclear. This CDR3 contains 13 residues. V was pared by 0 bases and J by 10 bases, with 9 bases between. CDR1 is ENHRY and CDR2 is SYGVKD in the germline V gene.

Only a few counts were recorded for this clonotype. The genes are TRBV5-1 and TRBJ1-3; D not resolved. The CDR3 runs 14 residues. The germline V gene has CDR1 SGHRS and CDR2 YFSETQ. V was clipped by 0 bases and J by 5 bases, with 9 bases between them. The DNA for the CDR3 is TGCGCCAGCAGCTTGGCGGGAGACCGAAACACCATATATTTT. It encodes CASSLAGDRNTIYF.

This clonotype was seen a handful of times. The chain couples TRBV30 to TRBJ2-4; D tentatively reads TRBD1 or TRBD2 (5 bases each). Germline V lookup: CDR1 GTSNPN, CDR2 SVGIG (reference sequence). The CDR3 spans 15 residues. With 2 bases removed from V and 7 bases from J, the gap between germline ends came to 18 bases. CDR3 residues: CAWSFRGARGNIQYF. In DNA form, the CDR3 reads TGTGCCTGGAGTTTCCGTGGGGCCCGGGGCAACATTCAGTACTTC.

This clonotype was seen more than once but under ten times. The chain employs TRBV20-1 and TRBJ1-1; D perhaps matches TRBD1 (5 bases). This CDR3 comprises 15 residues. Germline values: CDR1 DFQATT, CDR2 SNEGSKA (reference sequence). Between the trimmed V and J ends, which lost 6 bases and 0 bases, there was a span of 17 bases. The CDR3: CSASTTERLNTEAFF. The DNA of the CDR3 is TGCAGTGCCAGTACGACAGAAAGATTGAACACTGAAGCTTTCTTT.

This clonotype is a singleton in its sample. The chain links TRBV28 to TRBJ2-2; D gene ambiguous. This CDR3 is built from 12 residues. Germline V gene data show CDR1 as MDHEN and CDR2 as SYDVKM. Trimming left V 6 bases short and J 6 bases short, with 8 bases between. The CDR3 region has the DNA TGTGCCAGCAGCCTAGTTGCCGGGGAGCTGTTTTTT. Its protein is CASSLVAGELFF.

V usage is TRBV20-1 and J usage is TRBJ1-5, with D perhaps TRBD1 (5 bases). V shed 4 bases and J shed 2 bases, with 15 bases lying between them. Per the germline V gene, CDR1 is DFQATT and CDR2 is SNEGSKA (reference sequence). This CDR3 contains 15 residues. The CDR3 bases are TGCAGTGCTACCCTTGGGGGGAACCGCAATCAGCCCCAGCATTTT. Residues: CSATLGGNRNQPQHF.

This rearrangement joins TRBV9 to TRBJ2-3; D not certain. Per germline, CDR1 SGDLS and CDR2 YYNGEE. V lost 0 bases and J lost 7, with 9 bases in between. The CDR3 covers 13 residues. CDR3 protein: CASSVDVYHTQYF. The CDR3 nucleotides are TGTGCCAGCAGCGTAGATGTTTATCATACGCAGTATTTT.

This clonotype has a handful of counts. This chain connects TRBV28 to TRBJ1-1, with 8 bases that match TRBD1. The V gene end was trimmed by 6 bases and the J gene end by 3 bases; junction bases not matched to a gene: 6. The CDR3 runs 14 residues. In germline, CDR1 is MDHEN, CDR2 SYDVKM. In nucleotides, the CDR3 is TGTGCCAGCAGACAAAGGACAGGGTACACTGAAGCTTTCTTT. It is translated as CASRQRTGYTEAFF.

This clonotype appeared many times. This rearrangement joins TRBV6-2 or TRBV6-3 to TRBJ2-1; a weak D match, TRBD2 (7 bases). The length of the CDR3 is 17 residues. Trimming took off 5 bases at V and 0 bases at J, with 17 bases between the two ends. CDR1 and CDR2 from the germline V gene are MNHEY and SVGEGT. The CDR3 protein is CASSPWGLADSYNEQFF. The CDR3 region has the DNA TGTGCCAGCAGTCCCTGGGGGCTAGCGGACTCCTACAATGAGCAGTTCTTC.

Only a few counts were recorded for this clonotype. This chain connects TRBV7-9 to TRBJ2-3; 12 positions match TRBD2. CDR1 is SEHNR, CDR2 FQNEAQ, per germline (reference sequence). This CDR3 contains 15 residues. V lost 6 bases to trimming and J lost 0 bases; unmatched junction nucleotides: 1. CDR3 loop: CASSGLAGSTDTQYF. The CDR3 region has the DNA TGTGCCAGCAGTGGACTAGCGGGGAGCACAGATACGCAGTATTTT.

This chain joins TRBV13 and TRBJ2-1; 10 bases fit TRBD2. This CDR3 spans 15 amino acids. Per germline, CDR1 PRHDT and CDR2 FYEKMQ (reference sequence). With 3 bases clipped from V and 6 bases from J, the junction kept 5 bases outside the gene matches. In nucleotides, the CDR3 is TGTGCCAGCAGCTTCTTAGCGGGAGGATTCAATGAGCAGTTCTTC. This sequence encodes CASSFLAGGFNEQFF.

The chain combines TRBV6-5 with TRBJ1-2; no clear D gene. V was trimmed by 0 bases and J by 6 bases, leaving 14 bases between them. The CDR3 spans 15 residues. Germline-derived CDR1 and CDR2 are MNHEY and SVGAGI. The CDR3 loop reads CASSYSPQEVNGYTF. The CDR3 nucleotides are TGTGCCAGCAGTTACTCGCCGCAGGAGGTCAATGGCTACACCTTC.

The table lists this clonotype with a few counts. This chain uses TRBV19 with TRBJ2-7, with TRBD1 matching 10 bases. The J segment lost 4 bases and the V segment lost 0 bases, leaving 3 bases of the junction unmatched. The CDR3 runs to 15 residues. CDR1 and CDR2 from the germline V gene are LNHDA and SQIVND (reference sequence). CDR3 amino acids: CASSIDGTGAYEQYF. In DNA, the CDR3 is TGTGCCAGTAGTATAGACGGGACAGGGGCATACGAGCAGTACTTC.

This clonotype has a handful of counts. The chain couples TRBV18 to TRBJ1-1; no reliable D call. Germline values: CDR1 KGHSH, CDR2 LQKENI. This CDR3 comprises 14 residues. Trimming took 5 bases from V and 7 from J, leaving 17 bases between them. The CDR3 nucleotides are TGTGCCAGCTCAAAACAGCCCCAACTCCATGAAGCTTTCTTT. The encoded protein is CASSKQPQLHEAFF.

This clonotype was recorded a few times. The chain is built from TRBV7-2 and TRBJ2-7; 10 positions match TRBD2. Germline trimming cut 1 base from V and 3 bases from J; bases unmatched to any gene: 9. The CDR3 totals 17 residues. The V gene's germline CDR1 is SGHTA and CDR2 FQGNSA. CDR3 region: CASSLVGGSSGSYEQYF. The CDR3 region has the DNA TGTGCCAGCAGCTTAGTAGGTGGGTCTAGCGGGAGCTACGAGCAGTACTTC.

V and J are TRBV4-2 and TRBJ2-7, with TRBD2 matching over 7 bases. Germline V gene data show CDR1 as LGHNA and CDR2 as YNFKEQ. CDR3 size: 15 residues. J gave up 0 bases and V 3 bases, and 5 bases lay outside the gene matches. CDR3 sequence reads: CASSQPGTISYEQYF. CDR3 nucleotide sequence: TGTGCCAGCAGCCAGCCGGGGACTATCTCCTACGAGCAGTACTTC.

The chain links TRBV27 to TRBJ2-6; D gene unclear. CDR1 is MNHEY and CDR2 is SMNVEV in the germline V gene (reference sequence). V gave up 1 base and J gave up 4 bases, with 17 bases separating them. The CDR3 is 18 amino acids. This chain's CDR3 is CASSLLGHQASGANVLTF. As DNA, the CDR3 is TGTGCCAGCAGTTTATTGGGTCACCAAGCGAGCGGGGCCAACGTCCTGACTTTC.